Here is one T cell receptor beta chain with its context. There are many counts of this clonotype. Its binding antigen is unknown. Base-call qualities are not available, and no considerably larger clone is one nucleotide away. The data were obtained in a study of blood T cells in healthy people across ages (dated by TCRdb to the mid-2010s). For the study in its entirety: In model experiments, template switching captured about one uniquely barcoded TCR beta cDNA molecule for every two T cells. The study measured age-related changes in TCR beta repertoire diversity using deep sequencing normalized with unique cDNA molecular identifiers. Donors were grouped into four age groups: young (average roughly 17 years), middle-aged (39), aged (around 62) and long-lived (just over 80). To avoid experimental bias, donors of different ages were randomly spread across the sequencing lanes. Using the same blood draw, the study looked at two additional independent replicas of 1 million unique cDNA reads for two donors, one aged 18 to 30 and the other aged 80 or older. Results the study describes overall, beyond this receptor: Observed TCR beta diversity per million T cells fell roughly linearly with age, and a significant reduction was already apparent by age roughly 40. Because donor CMV infection status was unknown, age-related changes in expanded clonotypes were potentially confounded. Observed TCR beta diversity correlated strongly with the percentage of naive T cells measured by flow cytometry. Compared with the aged group, the long-lived group had more naive CD4+ T cells, fewer expanded clones and increased TCR diversity, a pattern suggesting age selection. Since profiling was done on bulk unsorted PBMCs, naive and antigen-experienced compartments could not be conclusively compared. Estimates of total diversity based on one million sequenced T cells were considered lower bounds and underestimates.

The protocol used for the library was 5' RACE. The reads were generated on an Illumina HiSeq 2500. A second PCR of roughly 7 to 12 cycles was run with a J-beta primer mix and a sample-barcoded 5' primer. Each TCR beta cDNA molecule received a unique molecular identifier from a template-switch 5' adaptor carrying 12 random nucleotides. At least 2.5 million CDR3-containing paired-end reads were obtained from each sample. First-strand cDNA synthesis was performed from all RNA using the Mint cDNA synthesis kit, with priming by a TRBC-specific oligonucleotide. Following uracil-DNA glycosylase treatment, all cDNA underwent a first 18-cycle PCR with the universal primers M1SS and BC2_uni_R. The authors' analysis ran thus. For normalization, 1 million high-quality reads, each with a distinct molecular identifier, were randomly selected from each sample. Instead of being binned into consensus sequences, reads with shared molecular identifiers were discarded. CDR3 identification, clonotype clustering and error correction used MiTCR with a Q25 quality threshold and the strictest error-elimination algorithm. Lower-bound total TCR beta diversity was estimated with a nonparametric unseen species model using Euler transformation. The public reads were reanalyzed by TCRdb: fastp trimming at Q25, MiXCR alignment, in-frame beta chains only. Each CDR3 protein appears once, grouped with its most common genes and DNA. TCRdb, not the authors, supplied the V and J calls. The sample records about 1.7 million distinct CDR3 sequences, 28% of which are singletons. The ten largest clones take up approximately 7.7% of the sample.

The CDR3 starts with the cysteine, ends with the phenylalanine, and has 13 residues. CDR3 DNA only is kept here, 39 bases in frame from base 1. V drops 2 bases and J drops 2 bases, leaving 5 bases in between. The germline V gene specifies MRHNA as CDR1 and SNTAGT as CDR2. Donors were 30 to 45 systemically healthy Caucasian individuals from Russia aged about 6 to 100 years. Each donor gave 8 to 10 milliliters of peripheral blood, drawn into EDTA-treated Vacutainer tubes. Ficoll-Paque density-gradient centrifugation was used to isolate PBMCs, with at least 7 million per sample. Total RNA was extracted from PBMCs with Trizol reagent, with at least 6 micrograms obtained per sample. For every donor, flow cytometry on a PBMC aliquot measured the percentage of naive CD45RAhigh/CD27high T cells.

Source material: blood. The rearranged chain carries TRBV6-4 and TRBJ2-3; there is no confident call for the D gene. The sequence was collected from a woman aged 30 to 39 in good health. The CDR3 region: CASSDKATDTQYF. The DNA reads TGTGCCAGCAGTGACAAAGCCACAGATACGCAGTATTTT.